The clone carrying this T cell receptor beta chain was seen repeatedly, ten times or more. Its antigen is currently unknown. With 6 bases clipped from V and 4 bases from J, the junction kept 11 bases outside the gene matches. This CDR3 region has 15 residues. Germline V gene lookup returns CDR1 MNHEY and CDR2 SVGAGI. Total RNA came from unfractionated whole blood. This specimen comes from a study of human T cells and chemical hapten exposure. Study at large: How much TCR each sample yielded varied, mostly because pooled library volumes differed slightly. Findings and caveats of the study: Among TCRs, those above 1 in 1000 frequency were unaffected by DPC sensitization.

The library tagged each cDNA molecule with unique molecular identifiers. In the source study's methods: Samples held a median of about 94,000 TCRs, range about 23,224–700,000. TCRdb reprocessed the reads with MiXCR, giving one entry per CDR3 protein. The V and J calls and clone size are TCRdb's, not the authors'. The table records 100,000 to 150,000 distinct CDR3 sequences, roughly 8.5% of them present only once. The J gene is TRBJ1-2, the V gene TRBV6-5; 7 nucleotides agree with TRBD1. The sequencing sample was made of whole blood. The clonotype was recovered from a human donor in good health. Some clones in this sample may be carry-over from other donors' samples. In DNA, the CDR3 is TGTGCCAGCAGGAAAAATAGGGGGCAAATCTATGGCTACACCTTC. This encodes CASRKNRGQIYGYTF.